This T cell receptor beta chain was obtained from a study of cytomegalovirus exposure and HLA in healthy donors. The V and J ends lost 5 bases and 7 bases, in that order; junction bases with no gene match: 12. There are 16 residues in the CDR3. Germline V gene lookup returns CDR1 GTSNPN and CDR2 SVGIG (reference sequence). The PCR employed 60 Vbeta primers together with 13 Jbeta primers. Using immunoSEQ multiplex PCR, the repertoire was profiled, and TCRdb retains in-frame clones only, with some absent. The table records about 100,000 clones, around 73% of them present only once. This sequence joins TRBV30 and TRBJ1-4; TRBD1 aligns across 11 bases. The sequence came from a woman in her fifties or sixties in good health and CMV-seronegative. Sequenced sample: PBMCs. CDR3 in DNA: TGTGCCTGGGGGACAGGGGGGATTGGTTTAGCTGAAAAACTGTTTTTT. It translates to CAWGTGGIGLAEKLFF.